This T cell receptor (beta chain) was recovered during a study of cytotoxic CD8 clonotypes in ibrutinib-treated CLL. Study findings and constraints: Clonality increased at ibrutinib response, then returned toward baseline at progression.

A note on this clone: What it binds is unknown.

Data came from immunoSEQ multiplex PCR; TCRdb stores just in-frame clones and leaves some out. The sample has about 140,000 clones; 91% are singletons. This CDR3 contains 14 residues. V was trimmed by 7 bases and J by 1 base, leaving 16 bases between them. Looked up from germline, CDR1 is SQVTM and CDR2 is ANQGSEA. Specimen: PBMCs, collected after 12 months of ibrutinib treatment. The source of this sequence is a human donor with chronic lymphocytic leukemia. This rearrangement joins TRBV29-1 to TRBJ2-5, with D perhaps TRBD2 (6 bases). The CDR3 region has the DNA TGCAGCGCACGGGACTCCAGGGCCCAAGAGACCCAGTACTTC. Translating gives CSARDSRAQETQYF.